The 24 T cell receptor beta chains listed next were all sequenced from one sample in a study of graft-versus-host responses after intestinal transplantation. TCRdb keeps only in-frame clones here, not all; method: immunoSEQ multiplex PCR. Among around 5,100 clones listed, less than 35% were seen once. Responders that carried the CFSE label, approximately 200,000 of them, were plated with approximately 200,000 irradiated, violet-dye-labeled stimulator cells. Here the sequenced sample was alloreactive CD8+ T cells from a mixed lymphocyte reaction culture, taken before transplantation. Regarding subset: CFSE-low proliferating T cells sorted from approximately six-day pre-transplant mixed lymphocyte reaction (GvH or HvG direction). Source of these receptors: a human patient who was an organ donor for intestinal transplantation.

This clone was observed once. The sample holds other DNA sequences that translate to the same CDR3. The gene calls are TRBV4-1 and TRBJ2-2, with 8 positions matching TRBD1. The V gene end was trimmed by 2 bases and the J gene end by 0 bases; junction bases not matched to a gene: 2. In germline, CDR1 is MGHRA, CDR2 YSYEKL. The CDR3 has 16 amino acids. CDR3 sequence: CASSQWTGTNTGELFF. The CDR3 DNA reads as TGCGCCAGCAGCCAATGGACAGGGACGAACACCGGGGAGCTGTTTTTT.

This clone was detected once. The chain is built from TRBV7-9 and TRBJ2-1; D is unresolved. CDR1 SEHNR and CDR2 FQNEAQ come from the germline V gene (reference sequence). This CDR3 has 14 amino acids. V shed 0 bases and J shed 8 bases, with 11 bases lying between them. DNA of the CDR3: TGTGCCAGCAGCTTAGCCCCCTCCCAGGATGAGCAGTTCTTC. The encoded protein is CASSLAPSQDEQFF.

The CDR3 bases are TGTGCCAGCAGCCCCCTCAGAGGCTACACTGAAGCTTTCTTT. The encoded protein is CASSPLRGYTEAFF. The chain employs TRBV5-4 and TRBJ1-1; D is uncertain. V lost 4 bases and J 3 bases, leaving 13 bases between the germline ends. Per germline, CDR1 SGHNT and CDR2 YYREEE (reference sequence). CDR3 length: 14 amino acids.

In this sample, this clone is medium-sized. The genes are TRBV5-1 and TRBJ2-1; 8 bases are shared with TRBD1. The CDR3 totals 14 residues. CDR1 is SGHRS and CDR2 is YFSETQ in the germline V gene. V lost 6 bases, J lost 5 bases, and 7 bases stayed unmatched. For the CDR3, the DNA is TGCGCCAGCAATACCGGGACAGGTAACAATGAGCAGTTCTTC. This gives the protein CASNTGTGNNEQFF.

CDR3 nucleotide sequence: TGTGCCAGCAGCTTGCGAGGTCTCTTCTCTTACGAGCAGTACGTC. Protein sequence: CASSLRGLFSYEQYV. The rearrangement joins TRBV5-6 to TRBJ2-7; D is uncertain. Germline values: CDR1 SGHDT, CDR2 YYEEEE. The CDR3 runs 15 residues. Trimming left V 1 base short and J 4 bases short, with 15 bases between.

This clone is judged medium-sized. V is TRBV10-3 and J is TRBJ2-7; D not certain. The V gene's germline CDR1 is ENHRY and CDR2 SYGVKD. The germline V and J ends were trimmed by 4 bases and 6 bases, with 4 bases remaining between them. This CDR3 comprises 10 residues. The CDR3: CAISGGEQYV. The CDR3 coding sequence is TGTGCCATCAGTGGAGGCGAGCAGTACGTC.

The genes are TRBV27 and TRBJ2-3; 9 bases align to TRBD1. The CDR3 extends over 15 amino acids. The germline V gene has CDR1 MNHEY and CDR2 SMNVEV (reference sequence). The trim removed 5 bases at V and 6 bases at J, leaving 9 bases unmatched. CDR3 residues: CASSTYRGREDTQYF. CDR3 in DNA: TGTGCCAGCAGTACCTACAGGGGGCGGGAGGATACGCAGTATTTT.

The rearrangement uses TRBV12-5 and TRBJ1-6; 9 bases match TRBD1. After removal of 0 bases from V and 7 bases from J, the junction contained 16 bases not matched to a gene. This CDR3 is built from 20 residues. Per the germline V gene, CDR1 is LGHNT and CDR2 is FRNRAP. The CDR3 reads CASGLVERIRGQGPNSPLHF. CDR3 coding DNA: TGTGCTAGTGGTTTGGTAGAAAGAATAAGGGGACAGGGTCCGAATTCACCCCTCCACTTT. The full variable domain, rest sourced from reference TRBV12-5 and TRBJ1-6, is DARVTQTPRHKVTEMGQEVTMRCQPILGHNTVFWYRQTMMQGLELLAYFRNRAPLDDSGMPKDRFSAEMPDATLATLKIQPSEPRDSAVYFCASGLVERIRGQGPNSPLHFGNGTRLTVT.

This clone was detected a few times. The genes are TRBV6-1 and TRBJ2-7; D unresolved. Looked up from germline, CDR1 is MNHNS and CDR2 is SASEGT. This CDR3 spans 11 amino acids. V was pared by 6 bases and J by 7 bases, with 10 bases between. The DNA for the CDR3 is TGTGCCAGCAGCCCTAACCGGGAGCAGTACGTC. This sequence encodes CASSPNREQYV.

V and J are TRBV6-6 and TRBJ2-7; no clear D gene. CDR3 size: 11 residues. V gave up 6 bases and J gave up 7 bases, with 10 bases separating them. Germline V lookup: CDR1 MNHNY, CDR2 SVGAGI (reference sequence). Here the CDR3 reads CASSPNREQYV. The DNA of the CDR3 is TGTGCCAGCAGCCCTAACCGGGAGCAGTACGTC.

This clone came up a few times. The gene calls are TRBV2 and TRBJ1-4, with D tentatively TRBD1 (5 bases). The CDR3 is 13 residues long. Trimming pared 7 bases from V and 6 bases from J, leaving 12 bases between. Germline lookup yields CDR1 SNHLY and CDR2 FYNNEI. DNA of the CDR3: TGTGCCAGCAACAGGTCACCCGATGAAAAACTGTTTTTT. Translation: CASNRSPDEKLFF.

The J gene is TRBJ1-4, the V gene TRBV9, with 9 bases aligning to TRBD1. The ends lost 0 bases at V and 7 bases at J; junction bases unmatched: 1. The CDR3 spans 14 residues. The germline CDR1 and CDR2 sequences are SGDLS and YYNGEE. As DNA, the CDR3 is TGTGCCAGCAGCGTAGGACAGGGGGGTGAAAAACTGTTTTTT. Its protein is CASSVGQGGEKLFF.

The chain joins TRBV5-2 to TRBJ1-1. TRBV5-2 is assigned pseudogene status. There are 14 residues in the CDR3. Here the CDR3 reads CASSSTPKDTEAFF. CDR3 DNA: TGTGCCAGCAGCTCCACTCCAAAAGACACTGAAGCTTTCTTT.

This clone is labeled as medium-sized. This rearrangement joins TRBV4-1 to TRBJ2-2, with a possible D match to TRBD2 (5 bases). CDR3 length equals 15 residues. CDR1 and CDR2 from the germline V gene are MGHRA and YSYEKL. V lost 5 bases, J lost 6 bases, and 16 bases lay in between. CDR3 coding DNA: TGCGCCAGCAGCTTAAGCGGTTCAGGACCCGGGGAGCTGTTTTTT. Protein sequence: CASSLSGSGPGELFF.

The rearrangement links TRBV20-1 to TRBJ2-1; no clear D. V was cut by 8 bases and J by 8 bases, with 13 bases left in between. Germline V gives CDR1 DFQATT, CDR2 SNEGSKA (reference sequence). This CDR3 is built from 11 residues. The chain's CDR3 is CSTRTGDEQFF. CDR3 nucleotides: TGCAGTACCCGCACGGGTGATGAGCAGTTCTTC.

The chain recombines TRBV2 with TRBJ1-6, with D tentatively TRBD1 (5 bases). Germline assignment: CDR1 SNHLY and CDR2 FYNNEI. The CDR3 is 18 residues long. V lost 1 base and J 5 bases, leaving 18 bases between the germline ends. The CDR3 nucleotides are TGTGCCAGCAGTGAAGTAGGGGCAGGGTCTTTTGATAATTCACCCCTCCACTTT. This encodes CASSEVGAGSFDNSPLHF. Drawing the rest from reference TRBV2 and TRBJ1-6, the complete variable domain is EPEVTQTPSHQVTQMGQEVILRCVPISNHLYFYWYRQILGQKVEFLVSFYNNEISEKSEIFDDQFSVERPDGSNFTLKIRSTKLEDSAMYFCASSEVGAGSFDNSPLHFGNGTRLTVT.

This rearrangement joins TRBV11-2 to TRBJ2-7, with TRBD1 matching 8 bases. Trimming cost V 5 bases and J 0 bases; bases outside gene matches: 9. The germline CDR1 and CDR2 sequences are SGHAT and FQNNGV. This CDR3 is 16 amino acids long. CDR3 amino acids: CASSPRDRGISYEQYV. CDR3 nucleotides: TGTGCCAGCAGCCCGAGAGACAGGGGAATCTCCTACGAGCAGTACGTC.

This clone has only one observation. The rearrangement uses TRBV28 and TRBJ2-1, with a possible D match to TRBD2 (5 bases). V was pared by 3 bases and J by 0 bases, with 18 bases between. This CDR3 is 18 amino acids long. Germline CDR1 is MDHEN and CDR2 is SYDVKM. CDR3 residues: CASSLRPGLWGSYNEQFF. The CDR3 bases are TGTGCCAGCAGTTTGAGACCTGGACTTTGGGGCTCCTACAATGAGCAGTTCTTC.

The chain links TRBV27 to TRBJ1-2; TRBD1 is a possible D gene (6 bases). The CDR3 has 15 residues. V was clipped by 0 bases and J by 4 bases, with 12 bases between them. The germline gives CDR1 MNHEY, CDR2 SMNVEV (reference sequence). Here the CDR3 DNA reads TGTGCCAGCAGTTTATCGGGGGCAGGGGCCTATGGCTACACCTTC. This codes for CASSLSGAGAYGYTF.

In DNA form, the CDR3 reads TGTGCCAGTGGTTTCGACAGGCGTACTATTTATAGCAATCAGCCCCAGCATTTT. Translation gives CASGFDRRTIYSNQPQHF. The chain couples TRBV19 to TRBJ1-5, with D possibly being TRBD1 (6 bases). The CDR3 consists of 18 residues. V lost 8 bases, J lost 0 bases, and 23 bases lay in between. CDR1 and CDR2 from the germline V gene are LNHDA and SQIVND (reference sequence).

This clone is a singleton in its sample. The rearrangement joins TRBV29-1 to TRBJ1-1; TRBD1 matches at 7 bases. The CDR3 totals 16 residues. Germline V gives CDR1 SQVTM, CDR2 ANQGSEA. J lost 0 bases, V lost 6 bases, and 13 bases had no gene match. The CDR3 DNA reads TGCAGCGTCGATCAAAAACAGGGGCTCTTGAACACTGAAGCTTTCTTT. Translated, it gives CSVDQKQGLLNTEAFF.

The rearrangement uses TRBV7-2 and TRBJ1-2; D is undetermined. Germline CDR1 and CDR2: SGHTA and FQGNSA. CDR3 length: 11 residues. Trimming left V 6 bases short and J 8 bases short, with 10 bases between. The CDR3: CASRGGPGYTF. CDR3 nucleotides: TGTGCCAGCAGGGGAGGGCCCGGCTACACCTTC.

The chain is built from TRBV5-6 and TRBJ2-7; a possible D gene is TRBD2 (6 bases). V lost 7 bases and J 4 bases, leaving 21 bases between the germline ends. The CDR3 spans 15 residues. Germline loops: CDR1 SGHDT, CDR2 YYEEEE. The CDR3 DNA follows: TGTGCCAGCGGAGAAGGGCAGGGACTGATGTACGAGCAGTACTTC. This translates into CASGEGQGLMYEQYF.

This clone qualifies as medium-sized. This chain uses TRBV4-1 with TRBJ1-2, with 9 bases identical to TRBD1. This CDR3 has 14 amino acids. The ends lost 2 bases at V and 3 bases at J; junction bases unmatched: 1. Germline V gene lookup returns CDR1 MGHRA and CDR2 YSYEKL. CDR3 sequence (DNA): TGCGCCAGCAGCCAACGACAGGGGGACTATGGCTACACCTTC. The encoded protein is CASSQRQGDYGYTF.